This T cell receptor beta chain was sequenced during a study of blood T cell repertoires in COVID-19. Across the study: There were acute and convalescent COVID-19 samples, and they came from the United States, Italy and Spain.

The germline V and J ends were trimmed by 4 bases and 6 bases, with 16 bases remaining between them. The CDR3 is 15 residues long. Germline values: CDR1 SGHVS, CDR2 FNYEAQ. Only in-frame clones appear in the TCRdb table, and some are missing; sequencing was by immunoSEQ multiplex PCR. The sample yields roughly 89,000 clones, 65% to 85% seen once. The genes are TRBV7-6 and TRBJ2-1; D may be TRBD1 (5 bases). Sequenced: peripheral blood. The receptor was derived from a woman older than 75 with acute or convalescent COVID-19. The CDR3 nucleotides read TGTGCCAGCAGCTCTTCTGGGGCAATAGGCAATGAGCAGTTCTTC. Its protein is CASSSSGAIGNEQFF.